The T cell receptor beta chain described here comes from a study of blood T cell repertoires in COVID-19. Germline assignment: CDR1 SGHTA and CDR2 FQGTGA. The CDR3 covers 15 residues. The V and J ends lost 0 bases and 0 bases respectively, with 6 bases between them. Data came from immunoSEQ multiplex PCR; TCRdb stores just in-frame clones and leaves some out. This repertoire shows some 52,000 clones, 85% to 90% found once; its top ten account for around 27%. Sequenced input: peripheral blood. The chain carries TRBV7-3 and TRBJ2-1; possible D gene TRBD1, 5 bases. This receptor was taken from a human donor in a cohort sampled during active COVID-19. The CDR3 DNA reads TGTGCCAGCAGCTTAACAGGGGACTCCTACAATGAGCAGTTCTTC. The encoded protein is CASSLTGDSYNEQFF.